Below are 8 T cell receptor beta chains sequenced from a single sample in a study of neurological immune-mediated disorders. MiXCR, applied by TCRdb to the 5' RACE reads, yields one record per CDR3 protein. The sample holds more than 20,000 distinct CDR3 sequences; about an eighth are singletons and the top ten take roughly 17%. Sequencing used PBMCs. Receptors were obtained from a woman in her thirties or forties with HTLV-1-associated myelopathy (HAM/TSP).

This clonotype showed up many times. The rearrangement links TRBV5-1 to TRBJ1-3, with TRBD1 identical over 10 bases. Germline V gene sequence: CDR1 SGHRS, CDR2 YFSETQ. The length of the CDR3 is 13 residues. V dropped 7 bases and J dropped 8; count of bases not matched to a gene: 6. CDR3 sequence reads: CASYDGTGDTIYF. The CDR3 nucleotides read TGCGCCAGCTACGATGGGACAGGGGACACCATATATTTT.

This clonotype was counted at least ten times. This chain links TRBV6-5 with TRBJ2-4, with 10 bases fitting TRBD1. This CDR3 spans 16 amino acids. Germline V gene lookup returns CDR1 MNHEY and CDR2 SVGAGI. Trimming cost V 6 bases and J 2 bases; bases outside gene matches: 7. Here the CDR3 DNA reads TGTGCCAGCAGAGAGACAGGGGGCGCAACCAAAAACATTCAGTACTTC. Encoded protein: CASRETGGATKNIQYF.

This clonotype was counted many times. The V and J genes are TRBV7-2 and TRBJ1-6; 8 nucleotides match TRBD1. The germline V gene encodes CDR1 SGHTA and CDR2 FQGNSA. This CDR3 contains 15 residues. Unmatched junction bases numbered 3, after V lost 1 base and J lost 7 bases. DNA of the CDR3: TGTGCCAGCAGCTTAGACCAGGGGGCGAATTCACCCCTCCACTTT. Its protein is CASSLDQGANSPLHF.

This clonotype was observed at least ten times. The genes are TRBV20-1 and TRBJ1-4; TRBD1 is a possible D gene (6 bases). Germline values: CDR1 DFQATT, CDR2 SNEGSKA (reference sequence). Trimming pared 3 bases from V and 2 bases from J, leaving 13 bases between. This CDR3 comprises 15 residues. DNA for the CDR3: TGCAGTGCTAGCAGGGGTGAGGTTACTAATGAAAAACTGTTTTTT. The encoded protein is CSASRGEVTNEKLFF.

This clonotype came up many times. The rearrangement links TRBV7-9 to TRBJ1-2, with D hard to call. Deletions cut 5 bases from V and 7 bases from J, with 17 bases between. This CDR3 is 14 amino acids long. Germline V gene sequence: CDR1 SEHNR, CDR2 FQNEAQ (reference sequence). The CDR3 loop reads CASSAESLPTGYTF. CDR3 bases: TGTGCCAGCAGCGCCGAGTCCTTACCCACTGGCTACACCTTC.

With regard to this clonotype: An end of the junction differs from the germline gene, which may be a read error. Written as DNA, the CDR3 is TGTGGCAGCAGTGAAGTGCTGGGTGGCTATGGCTACACCTTC. The encoded protein is CGSSEVLGGYGYTF. This chain uses TRBV25-1 with TRBJ1-2; D unresolved. The germline CDR1 and CDR2 sequences are MGHDK and SYGVNS. The CDR3 runs to 14 residues.

This clonotype was counted at least ten times. V is TRBV14 and J is TRBJ2-7; 8 bases map to TRBD2. Germline V gene lookup returns CDR1 SGHDN and CDR2 FVKESK. The CDR3 runs to 18 residues. Germline trimming cut 0 bases from V and 3 bases from J; bases unmatched to any gene: 13. The CDR3 sequence: CASSQDWIAGSTGYEQYV. Written as DNA, the CDR3 is TGTGCCAGCAGCCAAGATTGGATAGCGGGGTCTACCGGCTACGAGCAGTACGTC.

The chain carries TRBV7-3 and TRBJ2-5, with a possible D match to TRBD1 (5 bases). V lost 7 bases, J lost 4 bases, and 25 bases lay in between. Germline loops: CDR1 SGHTA, CDR2 FQGTGA. The length of the CDR3 is 17 residues. CDR3 DNA: TGTGCCAGCATCTCCCCCCATCAGGGCCACTCCCTAGAGACCCAGTACTTC. Translation: CASISPHQGHSLETQYF.